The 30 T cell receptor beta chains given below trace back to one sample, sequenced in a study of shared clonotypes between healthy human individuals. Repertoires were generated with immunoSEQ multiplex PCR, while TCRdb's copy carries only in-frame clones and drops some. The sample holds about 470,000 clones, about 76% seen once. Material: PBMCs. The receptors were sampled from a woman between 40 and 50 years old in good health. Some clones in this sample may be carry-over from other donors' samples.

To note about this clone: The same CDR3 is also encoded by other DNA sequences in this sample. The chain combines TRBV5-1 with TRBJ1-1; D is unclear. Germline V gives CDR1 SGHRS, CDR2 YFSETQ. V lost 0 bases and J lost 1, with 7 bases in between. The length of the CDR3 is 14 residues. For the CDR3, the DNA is TGCGCCAGCAGCTTGGAAGGCAGGAACACTGAAGCTTTCTTT. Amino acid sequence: CASSLEGRNTEAFF.

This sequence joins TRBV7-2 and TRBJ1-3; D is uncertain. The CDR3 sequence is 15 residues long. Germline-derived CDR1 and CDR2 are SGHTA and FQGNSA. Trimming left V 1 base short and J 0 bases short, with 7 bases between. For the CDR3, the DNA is TGTGCCAGCAGCTTAGGACCGAACTCTGGAAACACCATATATTTT. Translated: CASSLGPNSGNTIYF.

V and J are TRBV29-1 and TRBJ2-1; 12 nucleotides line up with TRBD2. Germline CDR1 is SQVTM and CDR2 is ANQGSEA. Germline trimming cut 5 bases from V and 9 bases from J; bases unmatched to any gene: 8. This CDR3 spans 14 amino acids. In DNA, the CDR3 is TGCAGCGTTTACTCTAGCGGGAGGGCCGGTGAGCAGTTCTTC. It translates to CSVYSSGRAGEQFF.

CDR3 sequence reads: CASSLAQGEEQPQHF. The CDR3 DNA follows: TGTGCCAGCAGCTTAGCACAGGGTGAGGAACAGCCCCAGCATTTT. The chain employs TRBV7-6 and TRBJ1-5; D is perhaps TRBD1 (6 bases). The CDR3 contains 15 residues. Trimming left V 0 bases short and J 7 bases short, with 13 bases between. Germline assignment: CDR1 SGHVS and CDR2 FNYEAQ.

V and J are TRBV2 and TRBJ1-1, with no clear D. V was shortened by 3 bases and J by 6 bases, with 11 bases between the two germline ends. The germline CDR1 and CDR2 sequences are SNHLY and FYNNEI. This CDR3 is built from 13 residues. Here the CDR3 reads CASSEESVAEAFF. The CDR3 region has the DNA TGTGCCAGCAGTGAGGAGTCCGTCGCTGAAGCTTTCTTT.

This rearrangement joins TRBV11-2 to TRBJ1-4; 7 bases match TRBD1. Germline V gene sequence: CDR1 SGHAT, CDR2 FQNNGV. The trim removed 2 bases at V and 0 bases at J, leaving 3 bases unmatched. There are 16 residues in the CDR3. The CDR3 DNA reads TGTGCCAGCAGCTTAAGGGGGACAGCAACTAATGAAAAACTGTTTTTT. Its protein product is CASSLRGTATNEKLFF.

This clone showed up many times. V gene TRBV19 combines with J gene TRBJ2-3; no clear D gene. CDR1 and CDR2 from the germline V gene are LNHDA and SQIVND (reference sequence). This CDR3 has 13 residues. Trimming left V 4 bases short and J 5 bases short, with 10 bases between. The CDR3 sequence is CASSTYFGDTQYF. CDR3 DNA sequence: TGTGCCAGTAGTACATATTTCGGAGATACGCAGTATTTT. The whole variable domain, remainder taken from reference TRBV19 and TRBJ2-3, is DGGITQSPKYLFRKEGQNVTLSCEQNLNHDAMYWYRQDPGQGLRLIYYSQIVNDFQKGDIAEGYSVSREKKESFPLTVTSAQKNPTAFYLCASSTYFGDTQYFGPGTRLTVL.

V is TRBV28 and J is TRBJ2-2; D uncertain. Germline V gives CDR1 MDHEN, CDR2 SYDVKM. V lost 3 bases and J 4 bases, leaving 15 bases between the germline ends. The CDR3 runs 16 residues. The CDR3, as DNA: TGTGCCAGCAGTTTTCCCTCTCGGCGCCGCACCGGGGAGCTGTTTTTT. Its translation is CASSFPSRRRTGELFF.

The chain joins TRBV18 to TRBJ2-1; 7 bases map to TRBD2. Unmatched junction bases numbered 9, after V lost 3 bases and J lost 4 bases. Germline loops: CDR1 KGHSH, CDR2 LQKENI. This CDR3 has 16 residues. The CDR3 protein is CASSPTLAGAYNEQFF. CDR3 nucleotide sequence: TGTGCCAGCTCACCTACCTTGGCGGGAGCGTACAATGAGCAGTTCTTC.

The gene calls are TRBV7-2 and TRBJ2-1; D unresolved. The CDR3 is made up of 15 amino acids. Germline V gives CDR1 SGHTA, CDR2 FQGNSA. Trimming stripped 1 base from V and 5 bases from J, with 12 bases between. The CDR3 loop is CASSLVGFKNNEQFF. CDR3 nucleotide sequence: TGTGCCAGCAGCTTAGTAGGGTTCAAGAACAATGAGCAGTTCTTC.

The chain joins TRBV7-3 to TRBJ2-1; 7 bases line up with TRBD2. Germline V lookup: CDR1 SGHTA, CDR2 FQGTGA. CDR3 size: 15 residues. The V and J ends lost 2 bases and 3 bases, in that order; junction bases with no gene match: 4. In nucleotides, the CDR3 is TGTGCCAGCAGCTTAGATCTAGCGGTCTACAATGAGCAGTTCTTC. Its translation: CASSLDLAVYNEQFF.

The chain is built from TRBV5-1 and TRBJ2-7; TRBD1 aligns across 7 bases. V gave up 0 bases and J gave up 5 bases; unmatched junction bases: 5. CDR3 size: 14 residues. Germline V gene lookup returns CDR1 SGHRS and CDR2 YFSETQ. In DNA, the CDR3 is TGCGCCAGCAGCTTGGGGGACAGTCTAAACGAGCAGTACTTC. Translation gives CASSLGDSLNEQYF.

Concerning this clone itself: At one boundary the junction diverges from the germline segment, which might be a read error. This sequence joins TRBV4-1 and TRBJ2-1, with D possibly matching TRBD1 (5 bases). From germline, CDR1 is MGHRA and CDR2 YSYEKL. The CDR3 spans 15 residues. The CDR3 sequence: CASSPTGHRINGQFF. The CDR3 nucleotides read TGCGCCAGCAGCCCGACCGGACATCGTATCAATGGGCAGTTCTTC.

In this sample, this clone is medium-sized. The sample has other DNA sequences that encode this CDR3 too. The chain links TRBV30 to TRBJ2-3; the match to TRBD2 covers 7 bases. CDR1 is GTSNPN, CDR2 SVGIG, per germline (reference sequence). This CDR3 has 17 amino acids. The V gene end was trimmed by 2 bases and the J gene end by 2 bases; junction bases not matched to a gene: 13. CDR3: CAWSSTGGEIITDTQYF. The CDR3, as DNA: TGTGCCTGGAGTAGCACGGGAGGAGAGATAATCACAGATACGCAGTATTTT.

CDR3 sequence: CASSLYTGWTGGYQPQHF. The DNA for the CDR3 is TGTGCCAGCAGCCTCTATACCGGGTGGACAGGGGGCTATCAGCCCCAGCATTTT. The chain is built from TRBV7-8 and TRBJ1-5, with TRBD1 identical over 11 bases. V shed 5 bases, J shed 5 bases, and the junction held 14 bases outside the gene matches. CDR1 is SGHVS, CDR2 FQNEAQ, per germline. CDR3 length: 18 amino acids.

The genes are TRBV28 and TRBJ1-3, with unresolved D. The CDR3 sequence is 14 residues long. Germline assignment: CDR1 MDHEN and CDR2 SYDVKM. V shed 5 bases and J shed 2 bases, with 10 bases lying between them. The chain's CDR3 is CASSQWKAGNTIYF. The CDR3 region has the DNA TGTGCCAGCAGTCAATGGAAAGCTGGAAACACCATATATTTT.

The CDR3 DNA reads as TGTGCCGGGACAGGGGGCTCCCACTATGGCTACACCTTC. Protein sequence: CAGTGGSHYGYTF. The chain carries TRBV30 and TRBJ1-2; 12 bases match TRBD1. The CDR3 covers 13 residues. From germline, CDR1 is GTSNPN and CDR2 SVGIG (reference sequence). The J segment lost 3 bases and the V segment lost 8 bases, leaving 4 bases of the junction unmatched.

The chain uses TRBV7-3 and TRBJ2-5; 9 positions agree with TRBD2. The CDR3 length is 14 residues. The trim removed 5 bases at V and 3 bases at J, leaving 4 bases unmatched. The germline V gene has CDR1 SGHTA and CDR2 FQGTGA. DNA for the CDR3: TGTGCCAGCAGCCCTAGCGGGGCCAAAGAGACCCAGTACTTC. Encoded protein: CASSPSGAKETQYF. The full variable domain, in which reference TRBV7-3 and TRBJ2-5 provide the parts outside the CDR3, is GAGVSQTPSNKVTEKGKYVELRCDPISGHTALYWYRQSLGQGPEFLIYFQGTGAADDSGLPNDRFFAVRPEGSVSTLKIQRTERGDSAVYLCASSPSGAKETQYFGPGTRLLVL.

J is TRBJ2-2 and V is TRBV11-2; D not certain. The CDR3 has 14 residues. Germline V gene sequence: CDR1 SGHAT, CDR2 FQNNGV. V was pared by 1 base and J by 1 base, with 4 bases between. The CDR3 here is CASSLGRNTGELFF. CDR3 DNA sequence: TGTGCCAGCAGCTTAGGGCGGAACACCGGGGAGCTGTTTTTT.

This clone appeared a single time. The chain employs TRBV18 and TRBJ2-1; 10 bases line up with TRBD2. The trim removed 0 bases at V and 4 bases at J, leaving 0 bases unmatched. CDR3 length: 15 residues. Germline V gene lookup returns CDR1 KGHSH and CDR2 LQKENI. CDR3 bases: TGTGCCAGCTCACCACCAGCGGGAGGGTACAATGAGCAGTTCTTC. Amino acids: CASSPPAGGYNEQFF.

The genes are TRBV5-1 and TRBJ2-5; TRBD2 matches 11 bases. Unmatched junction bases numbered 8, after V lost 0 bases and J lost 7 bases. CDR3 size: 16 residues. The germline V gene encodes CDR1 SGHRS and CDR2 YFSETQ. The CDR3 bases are TGCGCCAGCAGCTTGGATCCGGGACTAGCGGATATGACCCAGTACTTC. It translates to CASSLDPGLADMTQYF.

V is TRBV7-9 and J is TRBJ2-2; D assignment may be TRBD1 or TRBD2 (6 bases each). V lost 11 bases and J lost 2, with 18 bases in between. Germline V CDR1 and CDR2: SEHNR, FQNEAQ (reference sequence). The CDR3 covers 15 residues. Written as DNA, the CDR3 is TGTGCCGGGGGGCGGCTAGCCCCCAACACCGGGGAGCTGTTTTTT. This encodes CAGGRLAPNTGELFF. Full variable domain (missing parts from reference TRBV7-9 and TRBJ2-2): DTGVSQNPRHKITKRGQNVTFRCDPISEHNRLYWYRQTLGQGPEFLTYFQNEAQLEKSRLLSDRFSAERPKGSFSTLEIQRTEQGDSAMYLCAGGRLAPNTGELFFGEGSRLTVL.

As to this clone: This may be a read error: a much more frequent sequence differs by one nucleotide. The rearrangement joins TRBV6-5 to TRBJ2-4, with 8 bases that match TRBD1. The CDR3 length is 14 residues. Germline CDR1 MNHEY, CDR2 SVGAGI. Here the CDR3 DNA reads TGTGCCAGCGGTTACGGACGGACAGGGAACATTCAGTACTTC. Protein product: CASGYGRTGNIQYF.

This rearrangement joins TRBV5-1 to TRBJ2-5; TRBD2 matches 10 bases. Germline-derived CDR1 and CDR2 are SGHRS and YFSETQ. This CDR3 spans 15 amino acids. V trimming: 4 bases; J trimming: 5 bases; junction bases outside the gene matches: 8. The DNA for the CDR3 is TGCGCCAGCAGCGCCTCTAGCGGGAGCCAGGAGACCCAGTACTTC. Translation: CASSASSGSQETQYF.

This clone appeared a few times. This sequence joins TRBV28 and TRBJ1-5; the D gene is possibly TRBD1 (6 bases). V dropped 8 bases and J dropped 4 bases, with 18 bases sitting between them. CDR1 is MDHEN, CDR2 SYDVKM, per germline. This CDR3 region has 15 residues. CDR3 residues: CASASPDSPNQPQHF. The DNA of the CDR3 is TGTGCCAGCGCCAGTCCGGACAGTCCTAATCAGCCCCAGCATTTT.

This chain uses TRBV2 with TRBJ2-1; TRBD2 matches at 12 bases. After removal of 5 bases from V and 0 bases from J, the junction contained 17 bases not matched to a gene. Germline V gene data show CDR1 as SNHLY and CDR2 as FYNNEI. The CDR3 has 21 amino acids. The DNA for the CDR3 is TGTGCCAGCAGTACCCACGGGACAGGAAAGGGACTAGCGGGCTCCTACAATGAGCAGTTCTTC. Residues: CASSTHGTGKGLAGSYNEQFF.

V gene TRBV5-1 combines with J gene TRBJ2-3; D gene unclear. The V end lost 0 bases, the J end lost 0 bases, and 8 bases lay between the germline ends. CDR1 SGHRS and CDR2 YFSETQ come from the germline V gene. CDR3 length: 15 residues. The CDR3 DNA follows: TGCGCCAGCAGCTTGGACAGACCTAGCACAGATACGCAGTATTTT. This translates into CASSLDRPSTDTQYF. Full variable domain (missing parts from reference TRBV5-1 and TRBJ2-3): KAGVTQTPRYLIKTRGQQVTLSCSPISGHRSVSWYQQTPGQGLQFLFEYFSETQRNKGNFPGRFSGRQFSNSRSEMNVSTLELGDSALYLCASSLDRPSTDTQYFGPGTRLTVL.

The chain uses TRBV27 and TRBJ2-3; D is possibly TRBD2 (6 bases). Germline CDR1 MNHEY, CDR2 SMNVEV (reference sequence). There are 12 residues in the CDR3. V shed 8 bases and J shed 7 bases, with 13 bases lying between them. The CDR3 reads CASHGAGNTQYF. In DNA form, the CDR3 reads TGTGCCAGCCACGGGGCGGGGAATACGCAGTATTTT.

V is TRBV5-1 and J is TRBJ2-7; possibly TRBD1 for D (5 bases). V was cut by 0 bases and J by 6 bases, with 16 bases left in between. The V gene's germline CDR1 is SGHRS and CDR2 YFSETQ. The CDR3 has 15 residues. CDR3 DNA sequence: TGCGCCAGCAGCTTGGAGGCCCAGGGCCTCAGCGAGCAGTACTTC. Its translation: CASSLEAQGLSEQYF.

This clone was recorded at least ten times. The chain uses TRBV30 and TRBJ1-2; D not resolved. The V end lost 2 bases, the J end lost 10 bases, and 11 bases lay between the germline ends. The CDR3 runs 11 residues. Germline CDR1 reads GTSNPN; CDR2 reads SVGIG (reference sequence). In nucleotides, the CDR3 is TGTGCCTGGAGTTCTCCCGCGGACTACACCTTC. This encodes CAWSSPADYTF. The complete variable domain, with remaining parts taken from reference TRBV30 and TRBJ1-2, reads SQTIHQWPATLVQPVGSPLSLECTVEGTSNPNLYWYRQAAGRGLQLLFYSVGIGQISSEVPQNLSASRPQDRQFILSSKKLLLSDSGFYLCAWSSPADYTFGSGTRLTVV.